This TCR beta chain was sequenced for a study of shared clonotypes between healthy human individuals. Per the germline V gene, CDR1 is SNHLY and CDR2 is FYNNEI. Trimming pared 8 bases from V and 4 bases from J, leaving 21 bases between. The CDR3 contains 15 residues. On this clone itself: Its antigen is undetermined.

Assay used: immunoSEQ multiplex PCR; TCRdb lists only in-frame clones, some missing. The data hold around 2.5 million clones, with under 95% observed a single time. General study findings and limits: Generally, naive subsets (rather than memory subsets) showed larger estimated richness.

The chain is built from TRBV2 and TRBJ2-7, with a weak D call TRBD2 (7 bases). The source is a man aged 18 to 29 in good health. Some clones in this sample may be carry-over from other donors' samples. The sequencing input was naive CD4+ T cells from PBMCs. Subset defined: CD45RA+ positively selected. The CDR3: CASVHGGGGTYEQYF. In nucleotides, the CDR3 is TGTGCCAGCGTACACGGGGGCGGGGGTACTTACGAGCAGTACTTC.